A selection of T cell receptor beta chains follows, all from one sample in a study of cytomegalovirus exposure and HLA in healthy donors. Using immunoSEQ multiplex PCR, the repertoire was profiled, and TCRdb retains in-frame clones only, with some absent. In the table there are over 150,000 clones, about 73% of which are singletons. The sample taken for sequencing was PBMCs. The receptors shown here come from a woman between 50 and 59 years old in good health and CMV-seropositive. The CDR3 runs from the conserved cysteine through the conserved F or W. The D gene is left open where the match is weak. Size is stated for part of the rows, as once, few or many counts, or as a class when the clone is expanded.

size: .
V: TRBV5-1
J: TRBJ2-3
D: TRBD2
DNA: TGCGCCAGCAGCTTGGATCGCGGGGGGCGGGATACGCAGTATTTT
CDR3: CASSLDRGGRDTQYF

size: once
V: TRBV18
J: TRBJ1-2
D: TRBD1
DNA: TGTGCCAGCTCACCATCGCGGGCGACAGGGGGAGGCTACACCTTC
CDR3: CASSPSRATGGGYTF

size: .
V: TRBV15
J: TRBJ1-5
D: .
DNA: TGTGCCACCAGCAGAGTTCAGGGACAAGGTCAGCCCCAGCATTTT
CDR3: CATSRVQGQGQPQHF

size: few
V: TRBV7-9
J: TRBJ2-5
D: TRBD1
DNA: TGTGCCAGCAGCTTGAATGACAGGGACCAGTACTTC
CDR3: CASSLNDRDQYF

size: .
V: TRBV6-5
J: TRBJ2-3
D: TRBD2
DNA: TGTGCCAGCAGTGGCGGGGGGGCCTCGGATACGCAGTATTTT
CDR3: CASSGGGASDTQYF

size: once
V: TRBV30
J: TRBJ1-2
D: .
DNA: TGTGCCTGGAACTGGGGCGACGGCTACACCTTC
CDR3: CAWNWGDGYTF

size: .
V: TRBV6-6
J: TRBJ2-1
D: TRBD2
DNA: TGTGCCAGCAGGTTTCCCGGGACTACCTCCTACAATGAGCAGTTCTTC
CDR3: CASRFPGTTSYNEQFF

size: .
V: TRBV6-6
J: TRBJ1-5
D: .
DNA: TGTGCCAGCAGTTACCCTACGGGGGGTAATCAGCCCCAGCATTTT
CDR3: CASSYPTGGNQPQHF

size: once
V: TRBV30
J: TRBJ2-3
D: TRBD2
DNA: TGTGCCGGTGCGGGGGATTACACAGATACGCAGTATTTT
CDR3: CAGAGDYTDTQYF

size: once
V: TRBV30
J: TRBJ2-1
D: .
DNA: TGTGCCTGGACGCTTTCGGGGTACAATGAGCAGTTCTTC
CDR3: CAWTLSGYNEQFF

size: .
V: TRBV5-1
J: TRBJ1-5
D: TRBD1
DNA: TGCGCCAGCAGCCAAACAGGGGGCGAAACGCAGCCCCAGCATTTT
CDR3: CASSQTGGETQPQHF

size: .
V: TRBV5-6
J: TRBJ1-1
D: .
DNA: TGTGCCAGCAGCTTTTGGCGGCGTATGAACACTGAAGCTTTCTTT
CDR3: CASSFWRRMNTEAFF

size: .
V: TRBV13
J: TRBJ1-1
D: .
DNA: TGTGCCAGCAGCTTAGGACAGCTCTGGAAGGCTTTCTTT
CDR3: CASSLGQLWKAFF

size: .
V: TRBV5-1
J: TRBJ2-1
D: TRBD1
DNA: TGCGCCAGCAGCTTGTCGGGACAGGGCCATGAGCAGTTCTTC
CDR3: CASSLSGQGHEQFF

size: .
V: TRBV10-3
J: TRBJ2-7
D: TRBD1
DNA: TGTGCCATCAGTGTCAGGCCAGGGGGCTCCTACGAGCAGTACTTC
CDR3: CAISVRPGGSYEQYF

size: .
V: TRBV6-5
J: TRBJ1-1
D: .
DNA: TGTGCCAGCAGCCGCCGTACGGGGGGCACTGAAGCTTTCTTT
CDR3: CASSRRTGGTEAFF

size: .
V: TRBV10-3
J: TRBJ1-3
D: .
DNA: TGTGCCACCAATGGGGCACAGCGCTCTGGAAACACCATATATTTT
CDR3: CATNGAQRSGNTIYF